The sequence of this T cell receptor (beta chain) was determined in a study of glioma-infiltrating T cells. The germline gives CDR1 LNHNV, CDR2 YYDKDF (reference sequence). The CDR3 runs to 15 residues. Trimming stripped 0 bases from V and 5 bases from J, with 11 bases between. This clonotype was picked up many times. Using RNA template, CDR3s of TCR alpha and beta were amplified with iRepertoire arm-PCR. Each CDR3 protein gets one entry after TCRdb re-called the multiplex PCR reads with MiXCR. The sample yields about 400,000 distinct CDR3 sequences, roughly two fifths seen once. Sequencing was carried out using glioma tissue, nonneoplastic brain tissue, or PBMCs (not recorded which). The origin of this receptor is a human donor with low-grade glioma or glioblastoma, undergoing nonglioma brain surgery, or in good health (not recorded which). V usage is TRBV15 and J usage is TRBJ1-5; D is possibly TRBD1 (6 bases). CDR3 DNA sequence: TGTGCCACCAGCAGAGATTTGGCAGGGGATCAGCCCCAGCATTTT. Amino acids: CATSRDLAGDQPQHF.